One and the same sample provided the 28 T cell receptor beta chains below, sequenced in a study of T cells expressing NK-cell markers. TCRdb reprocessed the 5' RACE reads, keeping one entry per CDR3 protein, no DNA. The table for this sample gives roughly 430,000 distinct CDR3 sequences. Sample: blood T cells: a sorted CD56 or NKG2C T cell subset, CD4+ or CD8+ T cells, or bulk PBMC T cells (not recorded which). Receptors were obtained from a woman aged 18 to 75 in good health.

The CDR3 reads CASSPGLNPQQYF. The chain joins TRBV12-3 or TRBV12-4 to TRBJ2-3; the D gene TCRdb calls, TRBD2, cannot be checked with no DNA. This CDR3 comprises 13 residues.

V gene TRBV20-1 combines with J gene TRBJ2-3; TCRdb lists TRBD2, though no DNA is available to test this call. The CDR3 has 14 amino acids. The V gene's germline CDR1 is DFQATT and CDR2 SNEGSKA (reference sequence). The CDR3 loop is CSATSRTLTDTQYF.

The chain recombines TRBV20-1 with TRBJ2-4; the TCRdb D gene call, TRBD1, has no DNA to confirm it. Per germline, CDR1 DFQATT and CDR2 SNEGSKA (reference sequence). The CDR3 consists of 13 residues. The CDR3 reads CSARVQGGNIQYF.

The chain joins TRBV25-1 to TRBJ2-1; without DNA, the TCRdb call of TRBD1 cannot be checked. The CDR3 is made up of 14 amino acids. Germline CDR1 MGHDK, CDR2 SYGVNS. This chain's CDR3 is CASSEGSGAHEQFF.

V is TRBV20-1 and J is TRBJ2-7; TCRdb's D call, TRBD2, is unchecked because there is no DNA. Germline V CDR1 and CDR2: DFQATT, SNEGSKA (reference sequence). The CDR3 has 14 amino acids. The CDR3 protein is CSARRGLSSYEQYF.

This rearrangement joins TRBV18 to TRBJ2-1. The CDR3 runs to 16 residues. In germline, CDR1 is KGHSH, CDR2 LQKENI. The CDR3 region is CASSPPQVASYNEQFF. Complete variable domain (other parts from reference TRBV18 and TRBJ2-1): NAGVMQNPRHLVRRRGQEARLRCSPMKGHSHVYWYRQLPEEGLKFMVYLQKENIIDESGMPKERFSAEFPKEGPSILRIQQVVRGDSAAYFCASSPPQVASYNEQFFGPGTRLTVL.

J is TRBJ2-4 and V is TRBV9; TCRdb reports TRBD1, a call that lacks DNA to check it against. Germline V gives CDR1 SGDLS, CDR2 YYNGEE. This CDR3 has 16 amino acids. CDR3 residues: CASSPAGVLAKNIQYF.

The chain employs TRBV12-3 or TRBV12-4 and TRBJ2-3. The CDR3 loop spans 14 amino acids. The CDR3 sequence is CASSLHDSTDTQYF.

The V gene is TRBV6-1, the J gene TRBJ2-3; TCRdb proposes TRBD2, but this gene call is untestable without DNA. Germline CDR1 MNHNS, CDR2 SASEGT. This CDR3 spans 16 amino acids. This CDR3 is CASSPVLAGVVDTQYF.

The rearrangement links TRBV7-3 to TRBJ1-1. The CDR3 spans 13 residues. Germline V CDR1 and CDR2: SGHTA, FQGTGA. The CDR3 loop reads CASSLTQNTEAFF.

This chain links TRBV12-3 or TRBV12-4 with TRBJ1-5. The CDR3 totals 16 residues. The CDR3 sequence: CASSLGTLYSNQPQHF.

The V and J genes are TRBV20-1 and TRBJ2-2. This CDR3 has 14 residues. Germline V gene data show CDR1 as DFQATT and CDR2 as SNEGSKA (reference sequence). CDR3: CSARVRADTGELFF.

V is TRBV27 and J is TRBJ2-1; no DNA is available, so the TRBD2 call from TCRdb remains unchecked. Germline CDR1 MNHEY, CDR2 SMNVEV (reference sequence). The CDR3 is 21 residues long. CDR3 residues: CASSPTTWELAERRGWNEQFF.

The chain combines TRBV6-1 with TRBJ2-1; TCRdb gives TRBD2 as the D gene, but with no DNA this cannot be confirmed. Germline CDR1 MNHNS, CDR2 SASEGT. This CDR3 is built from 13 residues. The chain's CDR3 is CASSRARPDEQFF.

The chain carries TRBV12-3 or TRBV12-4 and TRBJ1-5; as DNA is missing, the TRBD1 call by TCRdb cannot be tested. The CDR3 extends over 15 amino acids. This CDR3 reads CASTLGANSNQPQHF.

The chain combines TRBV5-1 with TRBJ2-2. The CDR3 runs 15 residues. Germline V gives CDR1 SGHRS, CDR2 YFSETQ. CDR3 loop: CASSLSGLVTGELFF.

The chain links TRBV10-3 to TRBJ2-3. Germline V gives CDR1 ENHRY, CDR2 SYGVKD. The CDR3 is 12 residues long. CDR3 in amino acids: CAISGTTDTQYF.

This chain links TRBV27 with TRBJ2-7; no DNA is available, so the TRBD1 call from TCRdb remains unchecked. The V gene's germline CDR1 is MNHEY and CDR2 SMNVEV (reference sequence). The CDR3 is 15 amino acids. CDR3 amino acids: CASSLKGGLQNEQYF.

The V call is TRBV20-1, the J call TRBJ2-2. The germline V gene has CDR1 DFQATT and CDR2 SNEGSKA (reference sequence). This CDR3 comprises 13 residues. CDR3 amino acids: CSARGTVPGELFF.

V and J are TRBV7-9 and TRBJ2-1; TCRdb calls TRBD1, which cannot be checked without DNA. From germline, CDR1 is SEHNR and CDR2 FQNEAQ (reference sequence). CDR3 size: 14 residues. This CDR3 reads CASSRSPSLNEQFF.

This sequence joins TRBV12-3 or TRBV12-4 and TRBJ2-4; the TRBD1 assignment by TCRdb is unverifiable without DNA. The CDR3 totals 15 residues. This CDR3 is CASSIALGQRGIQYF.

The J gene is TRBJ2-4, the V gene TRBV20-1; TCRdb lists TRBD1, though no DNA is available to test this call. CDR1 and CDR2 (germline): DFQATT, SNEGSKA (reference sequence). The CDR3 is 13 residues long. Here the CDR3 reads CSARGGAKNIQYF.

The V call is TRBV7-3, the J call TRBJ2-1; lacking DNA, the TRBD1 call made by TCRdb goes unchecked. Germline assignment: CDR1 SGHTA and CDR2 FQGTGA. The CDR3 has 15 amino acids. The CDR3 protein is CASSTPGTEYNEQFF. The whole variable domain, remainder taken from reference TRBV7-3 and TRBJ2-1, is GAGVSQTPSNKVTEKGKYVELRCDPISGHTALYWYRQSLGQGPEFLIYFQGTGAADDSGLPNDRFFAVRPEGSVSTLKIQRTERGDSAVYLCASSTPGTEYNEQFFGPGTRLTVL.

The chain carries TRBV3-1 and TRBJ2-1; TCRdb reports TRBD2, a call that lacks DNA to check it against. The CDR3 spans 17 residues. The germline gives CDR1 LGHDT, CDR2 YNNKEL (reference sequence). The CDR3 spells CASSQGSGRTSYNEQFF.

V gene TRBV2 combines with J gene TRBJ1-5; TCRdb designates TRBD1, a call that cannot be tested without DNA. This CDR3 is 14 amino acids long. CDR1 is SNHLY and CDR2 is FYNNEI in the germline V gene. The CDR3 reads CASRGGGADQPQHF.

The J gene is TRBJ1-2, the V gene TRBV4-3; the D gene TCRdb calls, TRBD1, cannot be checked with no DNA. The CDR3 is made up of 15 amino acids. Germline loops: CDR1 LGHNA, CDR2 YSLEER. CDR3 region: CASSPRTGANYGYTF.

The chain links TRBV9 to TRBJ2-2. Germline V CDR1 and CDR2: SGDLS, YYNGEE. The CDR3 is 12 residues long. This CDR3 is CASKDNTGELFF.

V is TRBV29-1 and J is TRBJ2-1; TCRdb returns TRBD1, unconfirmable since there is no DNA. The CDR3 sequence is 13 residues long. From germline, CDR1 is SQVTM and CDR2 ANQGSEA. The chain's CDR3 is CSTDGGLYNEQFF.